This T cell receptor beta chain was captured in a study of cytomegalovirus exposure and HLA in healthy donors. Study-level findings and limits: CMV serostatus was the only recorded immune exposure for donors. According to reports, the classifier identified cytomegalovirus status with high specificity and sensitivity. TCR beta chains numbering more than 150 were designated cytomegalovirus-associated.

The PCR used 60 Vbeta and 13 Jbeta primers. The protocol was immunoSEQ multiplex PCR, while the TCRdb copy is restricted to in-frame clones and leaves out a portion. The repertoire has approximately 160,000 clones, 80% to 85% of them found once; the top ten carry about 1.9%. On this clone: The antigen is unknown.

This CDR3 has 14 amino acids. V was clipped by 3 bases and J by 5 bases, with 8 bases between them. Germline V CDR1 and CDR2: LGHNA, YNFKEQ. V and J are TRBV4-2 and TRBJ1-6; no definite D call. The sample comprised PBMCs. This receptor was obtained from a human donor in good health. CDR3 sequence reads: CASSQEVNNSPLHF. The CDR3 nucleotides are TGTGCCAGCAGCCAGGAGGTGAATAATTCACCCCTCCACTTT.